This TCR beta chain was identified during a study of cytomegalovirus exposure and HLA in healthy donors. Study-level results: HLA-A and HLA-B allele assignments for most subjects were reportedly predicted accurately using TCR beta sequences.

This PCR relied on a set of 60 Vbeta primers and 13 Jbeta primers. Sequencing was performed with immunoSEQ multiplex PCR; in TCRdb, only in-frame clones are kept and a portion is missing. The table lists roughly 250,000 clones, 80% of them singletons. On this clone: Its antigen is not identified.

The clonotype originates from a girl aged 2 to 10 in good health and CMV-seronegative. The specimen sequenced was PBMCs.

CDR3 in DNA: TGTGCCAGCAGCGCGGACATGGGTACCACTGAAGCTTTCTTT. This codes for CASSADMGTTEAFF. V is TRBV7-3 and J is TRBJ1-1, with a possible D match to TRBD1 (5 bases). This CDR3 region has 14 residues. Looked up from germline, CDR1 is SGHTA and CDR2 is FQGTGA. V lost 5 bases, J lost 4 bases, and 14 bases lay in between. The variable domain in full, completed from reference TRBV7-3 and TRBJ1-1, reads GAGVSQTPSNKVTEKGKYVELRCDPISGHTALYWYRQSLGQGPEFLIYFQGTGAADDSGLPNDRFFAVRPEGSVSTLKIQRTERGDSAVYLCASSADMGTTEAFFGQGTRLTVV.